The TCR beta chain described here comes from a study of blood T cell repertoires in COVID-19. About the study: Samples taken during acute and convalescent COVID-19 were collected in the United States, Italy and Spain. The cDNA or gDNA used as material had been derived from T cells, B-cell-depleted T cells, or PBMCs.

V lost 6 bases and J lost 3, with 14 bases in between. The CDR3 runs 15 residues. CDR1 and CDR2 from the germline V gene are MGHRA and YSYEKL. Per the original data handling: Estimates of nucleated cell counts were drawn from the amplification of reference gene primers. Assay: immunoSEQ multiplex PCR; the TCRdb copy retains only in-frame clones and omits some. V and J calls and clone size are as listed in that table; D and trimming were resolved from the DNA. The sample has tens of thousands of clones, about 88% seen once. The receptor was derived from a man older than 75 with active or convalescent COVID-19. Sequences were obtained from peripheral blood. The J gene is TRBJ1-4, the V gene TRBV4-1; the D gene is possibly TRBD1 (5 bases). DNA for the CDR3: TGCGCCAGCAGATACGTGGGGGGGTCTAATGAAAAACTGTTTTTT. Its protein product is CASRYVGGSNEKLFF.